The table lists the clone carrying this T cell receptor beta chain with many counts. The V gene lost 7 bases and the J gene lost 4 bases, with 12 bases spanning the gap. In germline, CDR1 is SGHTA, CDR2 FQGNSA. This CDR3 is built from 13 residues. This sample stems from a study of T cells after yellow fever vaccination. Study in general: Low-cell-number fractions underwent preparation using SMART-Seq v4 Ultra Low Input. Study-wide results and limits: Contaminants from the bulk population, in the form of abundant clonotypes, could be found in FACS-sorted repertoires. The booster response re-showed most primary clones: approximately 95% CD4, roughly 91% CD8.

A process of 5'RACE template switching, which added a universal primer site and UMIs, was used to make TCR cDNA. TCRdb reprocessed the 5' RACE reads via MiXCR and lists one record per CDR3 protein. The table lists under 55,000 distinct CDR3 sequences, 6.5% to 8% of them singletons. The receptor was isolated from a young man who received the YFV17D yellow fever vaccine. The sequences come from CD8+ T cells not binding an NS4B(214-222) dextramer, sorted from PBMCs, collected more than 40 days after the first yellow fever vaccination. The chain links TRBV7-2 to TRBJ2-3; unclear D gene. The CDR3 protein is CASINGGADTQYF. In DNA form, the CDR3 reads TGTGCCAGCATCAACGGTGGGGCAGATACGCAGTATTTT.